One T cell receptor (beta chain) is described in this entry. What it binds is unknown. The CDR3 is 14 amino acids. V was pared by 2 bases and J by 5 bases, with 5 bases of the junction left unmatched. Germline V gene sequence: CDR1 MNHNY, CDR2 SVGAGI (reference sequence). The record originates from a study of shared clonotypes between healthy human individuals. General study results and limits: In having few donors, the study represented limited genetic and exposure-history diversity. Non-shared clonotypes showed lower generation probabilities than clonotypes common to all four donors.

Every immunoSEQ plate was one replicate of a subset's evenly spread DNA. The sorted-subset replicate PCRs were given around 0.2 ug DNA, which is tens of thousands of T cell genomes. Method: immunoSEQ multiplex PCR; TCRdb's copy keeps in-frame clones and lacks some. The sample has approximately 620,000 clones, about 96% seen once. V is TRBV6-6 and J is TRBJ2-7; 8 bases agree with TRBD1. The source of this sequence is a woman aged 25 to 39 in good health. Sequences were obtained from naive CD4+ T cells sorted from blood. Subset denoted: CD45RA+ positively selected. The CDR3 here is CASSYERTGNEQYF. The CDR3 DNA is TGTGCCAGCAGTTACGAACGGACAGGGAACGAGCAGTACTTC.